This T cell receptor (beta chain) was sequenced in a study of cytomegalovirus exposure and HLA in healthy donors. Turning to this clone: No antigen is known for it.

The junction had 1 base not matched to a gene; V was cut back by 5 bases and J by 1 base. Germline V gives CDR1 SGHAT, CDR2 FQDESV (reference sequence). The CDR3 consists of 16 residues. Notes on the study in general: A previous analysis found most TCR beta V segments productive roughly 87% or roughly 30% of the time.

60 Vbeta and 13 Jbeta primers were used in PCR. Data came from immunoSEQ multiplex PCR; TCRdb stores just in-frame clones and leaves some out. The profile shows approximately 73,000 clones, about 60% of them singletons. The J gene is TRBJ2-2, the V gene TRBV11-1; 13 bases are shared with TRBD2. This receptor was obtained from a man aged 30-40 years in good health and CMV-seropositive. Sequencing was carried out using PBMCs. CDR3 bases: TGTGCCAGCAGCCGACTAGCGGGAGGGAACACCGGGGAGCTGTTTTTT. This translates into CASSRLAGGNTGELFF.